A single T cell receptor beta chain is shown here with its context. Its antigen is undetermined. Primers: 60 Vbeta forward and 13 Jbeta reverse. TCRdb's copy holds only in-frame clones and misses some; the assay was immunoSEQ multiplex PCR. The profile shows approximately 110,000 clones, about three quarters of them singletons. V lost 6 bases, J lost 9 bases, and 21 bases lay in between. This CDR3 is 15 amino acids long. CDR1 is SGHAT and CDR2 is FQNNGV in the germline V gene. These data originate in a study of cytomegalovirus exposure and HLA in healthy donors. For the study at large: Findings of an earlier analysis included about 120 million unique TCR beta sequences from 180 million or so T cells.

Study-wide findings and caveats: About 87% or about 30% of the time was how often most TCR beta V segments were productive, according to an earlier analysis. Presence/absence analyses assumed roughly uniform sequencing depth across donors.

This sequence was found in a woman aged 40 to 50 in good health and CMV-seropositive. The sample comprised PBMCs. The chain recombines TRBV11-2 with TRBJ2-1; a possible D gene is TRBD2 (5 bases). The CDR3 reads CASRRTPYIPLEQFF. CDR3 in DNA: TGTGCCAGCAGACGGACTCCCTACATCCCCCTTGAGCAGTTCTTC.